These 15 T cell receptor beta chains share one sample of origin, sequenced in a study of T-cell reconstitution after alpha-beta-depleted transplantation in children. As it was prepared, the TCRbeta library received unique molecular identifiers. TCRdb re-derived calls from the PCR reads in MiXCR, one entry per CDR3 protein. The table lists around 700,000 distinct CDR3 sequences, roughly 14% of them singletons. The starting material was PBMCs, obtained before TCRalphabeta/CD19-depleted stem cell transplant. The receptors derive from a girl aged 2 to 10 with congenital amegakaryocytic thrombocytopenia, due to receive a stem cell transplant.

This clonotype was observed a few times. The chain links TRBV24-1 to TRBJ2-2, with TRBD1 as a possible D gene (6 bases). Trimming took 9 bases from V and 2 from J, leaving 12 bases between them. There are 14 residues in the CDR3. The V gene's germline CDR1 is KGHDR and CDR2 SFDVKD. The CDR3 loop reads CATQFRGNTGELFF. The CDR3 region has the DNA TGTGCCACCCAATTCAGGGGCAACACCGGGGAGCTGTTTTTT.

This clonotype has a count of ten or more. V is TRBV10-3 and J is TRBJ2-7, with TRBD2 matching 11 bases. The length of the CDR3 is 15 residues. V lost 3 bases to trimming and J lost 0 bases; unmatched junction nucleotides: 1. CDR1 is ENHRY, CDR2 SYGVKD, per germline. The CDR3 DNA is TGTGCCATCAGTGACACTAGCGGGGGCTCCTACGAGCAGTACTTC. This sequence encodes CAISDTSGGSYEQYF.

The J gene is TRBJ1-1, the V gene TRBV5-1, with unresolved D. The CDR3 covers 14 residues. Per the germline V gene, CDR1 is SGHRS and CDR2 is YFSETQ. V shed 1 base and J shed 0 bases, with 7 bases lying between them. This chain's CDR3 is CASSLNRMNTEAFF. DNA of the CDR3: TGCGCCAGCAGCTTGAATCGAATGAACACTGAAGCTTTCTTT.

The sample holds many counts of this clonotype. The chain couples TRBV3-1 to TRBJ1-5, with D uncertain. With 3 bases removed from V and 3 bases from J, the gap between germline ends came to 6 bases. The CDR3 runs 13 residues. Germline CDR1 and CDR2: LGHDT and YNNKEL (reference sequence). For the CDR3, the DNA is TGTGCCAGCAGCCACCAGGACAATCAGCCCCAGCATTTT. This gives the protein CASSHQDNQPQHF.

About this clonotype: The missing conserved phenylalanine or tryptophan at the end of this CDR3 makes a read error likely. The chain has TRBV5-1 and TRBJ2-5; D ambiguous. V was clipped by 5 bases and J by 5 bases, with 13 bases between them. Germline CDR1 reads SGHRS; CDR2 reads YFSETQ. The CDR3 loop spans 13 amino acids. CDR3: CASSPSRRETQYS. CDR3 DNA: TGCGCCAGCAGTCCTTCCAGACGGGAGACCCAGTACTCC.

There are a few counts of this clonotype. The chain combines TRBV5-1 with TRBJ2-5, with 7 bases matching TRBD1. Trimming cost V 4 bases and J 5 bases; bases outside gene matches: 8. The germline gives CDR1 SGHRS, CDR2 YFSETQ. There are 14 residues in the CDR3. The DNA for the CDR3 is TGCGCCAGCAGCCCCCAAACAGGGGCCGAGACCCAGTACTTC. Translating gives CASSPQTGAETQYF.

Concerning this clonotype itself: This could be a read error, since a much larger clone is one nucleotide away. This chain joins TRBV20-1 and TRBJ2-7; D perhaps matches TRBD2 (6 bases). From germline, CDR1 is DFQATT and CDR2 SNEGSKA (reference sequence). The CDR3 sequence is 15 residues long. V dropped 0 bases and J dropped 6 bases, with 18 bases sitting between them. The CDR3 sequence: CSARDETSRRPEQYF. CDR3 nucleotides: TGCAGTGCTAGAGATGAAACTAGCAGGAGACCCGAGCAGTACTTC.

There are many counts of this clonotype. The chain joins TRBV6-1 to TRBJ1-2; 9 nucleotides align to TRBD1. The CDR3 covers 14 residues. From germline, CDR1 is MNHNS and CDR2 SASEGT. Trimming cost V 6 bases and J 4 bases; bases outside gene matches: 6. The CDR3 here is CASSRGQGLYGYTF. DNA of the CDR3: TGTGCCAGCAGCCGCGGACAGGGGCTCTATGGCTACACCTTC.

Many counts were recorded for this clonotype. V is TRBV20-1 and J is TRBJ1-2; D is unresolved. Trimming removed 4 bases from V and 8 bases from J, with 2 bases in between. The CDR3 is 8 residues long. Germline CDR1 and CDR2: DFQATT and SNEGSKA (reference sequence). The CDR3 here is CSATGYTF. The CDR3 nucleotides are TGCAGTGCTACCGGCTACACCTTC.

This sequence joins TRBV11-2 and TRBJ2-3, with TRBD2 as a possible D gene (5 bases). Trimming pared 5 bases from V and 2 bases from J, leaving 11 bases between. This CDR3 spans 14 amino acids. In germline, CDR1 is SGHAT, CDR2 FQNNGV. The CDR3 DNA sequence: TGTGCCAGCAGCCGTAAGGACTTCACAGATACGCAGTATTTT. Translation: CASSRKDFTDTQYF.

Comments on this clonotype: A much larger clone is a single base away; this may be a read error. This chain joins TRBV29-1 and TRBJ2-7; 7 positions agree with TRBD1. The CDR3 is 12 amino acids. Germline-derived CDR1 and CDR2 are SQVTM and ANQGSEA. Here the CDR3 DNA reads TGCAGCGTTGGGGACAGTTCCTACGAGCAGCACTTC. As protein: CSVGDSSYEQHF.

V and J are TRBV4-2 and TRBJ2-7; 9 bases are a match to TRBD2. Trimming took 0 bases from V and 0 from J; bases not matched to a gene: 9. Germline lookup yields CDR1 LGHNA and CDR2 YNFKEQ. This CDR3 has 18 amino acids. The CDR3 protein is CASSQDFFELAGSYEQYF. The CDR3 bases are TGTGCCAGCAGCCAAGATTTTTTTGAACTAGCGGGCTCCTACGAGCAGTACTTC.

This clonotype was counted a few times. This chain uses TRBV20-1 with TRBJ1-2; D remains ambiguous. The V gene's germline CDR1 is DFQATT and CDR2 SNEGSKA (reference sequence). This CDR3 has 15 amino acids. V was cut by 0 bases and J by 1 base, with 12 bases left in between. In nucleotides, the CDR3 is TGCAGTGCTAGAGATCCTTGGGCTGATAACTATGGCTACACCTTC. It encodes CSARDPWADNYGYTF.

For the CDR3, the DNA is TGTGCCAGCAGCCAAGGAACTAGATTCCAGTTCTTC. Protein product: CASSQGTRFQFF. The V gene is TRBV3-1, the J gene TRBJ2-1, with D perhaps TRBD2 (5 bases). Germline CDR1 reads LGHDT; CDR2 reads YNNKEL (reference sequence). With 1 base removed from V and 13 bases from J, the gap between germline ends came to 11 bases. The CDR3 is 12 amino acids.

A remark on this clonotype: A much larger clone differs by one base, so this may be a read error. The genes are TRBV6-1 and TRBJ2-2, with unresolved D. Trimming cost V 11 bases and J 1 base, with 14 bases left between them. CDR1 and CDR2 from the germline V gene are MNHNS and SASEGT. CDR3 length equals 14 residues. DNA for the CDR3: TGTGCCGTGCGGACCGGAATGAACACCGGGGAGCTGTTTTTT. This codes for CAVRTGMNTGELFF.